This TCR beta chain was captured in a study of OX40 agonist ivuxolimab in advanced cancers. From germline, CDR1 is SGHNT and CDR2 YYREEE (reference sequence). V was pared by 4 bases and J by 11 bases, with 12 bases of the junction left unmatched. There are 14 residues in the CDR3. TCRdb's copy holds only in-frame clones and misses some; the assay was immunoSEQ multiplex PCR. The top ten clones hold about 8.2% of a sample with fewer than 85,000 clones, approximately 80% of them seen once. The rearrangement uses TRBV5-4 and TRBJ1-1, with TRBD1 identical over 9 bases. The sequence came from an adult with an advanced solid tumor such as melanoma, head and neck, liver or kidney cancer. Sequenced material: CD4+ or CD8+ T cells sorted from blood, taken in a trial of the OX40 agonist ivuxolimab. CDR3 DNA: TGTGCCAGCAGCCAAGGGACCGGGACAGGGCATGCTTTCTTT. Translated, it gives CASSQGTGTGHAFF.